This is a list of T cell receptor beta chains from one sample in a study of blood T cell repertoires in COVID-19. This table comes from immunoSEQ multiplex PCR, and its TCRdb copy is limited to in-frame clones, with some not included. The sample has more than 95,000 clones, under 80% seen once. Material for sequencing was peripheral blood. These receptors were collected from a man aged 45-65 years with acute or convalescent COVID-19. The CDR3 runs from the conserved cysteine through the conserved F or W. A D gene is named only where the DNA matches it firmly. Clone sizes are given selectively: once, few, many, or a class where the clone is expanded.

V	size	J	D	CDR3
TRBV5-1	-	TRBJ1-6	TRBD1	CASSQGTGGSPLHF
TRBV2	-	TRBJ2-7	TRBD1	CASRGDRPGEQYF
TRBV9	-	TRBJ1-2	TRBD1	CASSPRTGGVYGYTF
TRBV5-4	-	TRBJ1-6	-	CASSDALSDSPLHF
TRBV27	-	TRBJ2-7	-	CASSLSAGYEQYF
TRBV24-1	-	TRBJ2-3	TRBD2	CATSDPPGLAGDTQYF
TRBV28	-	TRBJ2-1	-	CASSPYGTSDNEQFF
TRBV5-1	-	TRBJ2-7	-	CASSLPGNEQYF
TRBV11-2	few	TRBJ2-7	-	CASSLVRGPPYF
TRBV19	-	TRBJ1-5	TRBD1	CASSIQGAFFNQPQHF
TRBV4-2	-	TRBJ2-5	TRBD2	CASSQKLAGGGETQYF
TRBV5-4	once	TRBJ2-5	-	CASSLKLQETQYF
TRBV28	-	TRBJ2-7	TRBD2	CASNSGRAYEQYF
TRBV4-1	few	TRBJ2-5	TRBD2	CASSRLAGGSQETQYF
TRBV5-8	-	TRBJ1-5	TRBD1	CASSPRLRGRGQPQHF
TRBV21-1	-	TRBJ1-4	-	CASSKATGRVHF
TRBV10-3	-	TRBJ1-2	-	CAISESGTNYGYTF
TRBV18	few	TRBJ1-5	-	CASSPLTGGSNQPQHF
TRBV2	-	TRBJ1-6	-	CASSEARVIHSPLHF
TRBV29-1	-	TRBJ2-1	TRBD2	CSFTPAAGGYNEQFF
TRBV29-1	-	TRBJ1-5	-	CSASRGQGQPQHF
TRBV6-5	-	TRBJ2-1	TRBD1	CASSHRGNEQFF
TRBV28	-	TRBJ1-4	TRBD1	CASSSYRGQSEKLFF
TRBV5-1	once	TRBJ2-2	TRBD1	CASSLGQGARTGELFF
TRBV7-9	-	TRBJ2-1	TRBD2	CASSLEASGGEQFF
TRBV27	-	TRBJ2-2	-	CASSYHLTSTNTGELFF